This T cell receptor (beta chain) was retrieved from a study of blood T cells in healthy people across ages. Across the whole study: About one barcoded beta molecule per two T cells was the capture yield of template switching.

General study results and limits: Roughly linear age-related decline in beta diversity appeared, significant by age 40.

A second PCR, run for roughly 6 to 11 cycles, used a sample-barcoded 5' primer plus a J-beta primer mix. TCRdb redid the calling of the 5' RACE reads with MiXCR, one entry per CDR3 protein. The sample holds more than 700,000 distinct CDR3 sequences, 40% to 65% seen once. As concerns this clonotype: Its antigen is unknown.

Isolation yielded PBMCs, at least 7 million per sample, in every case. The germline V gene has CDR1 MNHNY and CDR2 SVGAGI (reference sequence). V shed 4 bases and J 6 bases; nucleotides not matched to a gene: 4. The CDR3 consists of 13 residues. The sample comprised blood. The receptor was isolated from an elderly man in good health. The chain carries TRBV6-6 and TRBJ1-1; 8 nucleotides line up with TRBD1. CDR3 bases: TGTGCCAGCAGTTTTCAGGGGGCCTCTGAAGCTTTCTTT. It specifies CASSFQGASEAFF.